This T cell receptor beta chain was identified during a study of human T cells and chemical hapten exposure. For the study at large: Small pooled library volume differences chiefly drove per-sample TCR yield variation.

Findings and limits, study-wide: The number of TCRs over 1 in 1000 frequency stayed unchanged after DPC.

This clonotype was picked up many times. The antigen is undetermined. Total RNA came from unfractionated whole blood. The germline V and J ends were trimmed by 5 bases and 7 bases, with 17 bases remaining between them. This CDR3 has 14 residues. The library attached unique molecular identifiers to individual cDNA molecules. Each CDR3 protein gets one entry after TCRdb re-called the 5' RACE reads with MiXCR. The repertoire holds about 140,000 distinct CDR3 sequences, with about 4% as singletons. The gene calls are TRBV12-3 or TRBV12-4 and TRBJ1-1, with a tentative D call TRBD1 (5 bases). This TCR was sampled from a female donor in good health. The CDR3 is CASSTNRGSFEAFF. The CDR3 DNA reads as TGTGCCAGCAGTACAAACCGGGGGTCTTTTGAAGCTTTCTTT.